This is a list of T cell receptor beta chains from one sample in a study of blood T cells in healthy people across ages. TCRdb reprocessed the 5' RACE reads via MiXCR and lists one record per CDR3 protein. The data show about 1.4 million distinct CDR3 sequences, roughly 60% seen once. Sequenced: blood. Receptors were obtained from a man younger than 30 in good health. The CDR3 runs from the conserved cysteine through the conserved F or W. Fields, in order: clone size, V gene, J gene, D gene, CDR3 protein, CDR3 DNA. The D gene is left open where the match is weak. The listing skips clone size in some rows; elsewhere it reads once, few, many or a size class.

>few|TRBV5-1|TRBJ2-7|NA
CASSLNFRYEQYF
TGCGCCAGCAGCTTGAACTTTCGTTACGAGCAGTACTTC
>NA|TRBV2|TRBJ2-2|NA
CASSTGDWQPGELFF
TGTGCCAGCAGTACAGGGGACTGGCAGCCCGGGGAGCTGTTTTTT
>NA|TRBV30|TRBJ2-5|NA
CAWSGLPGDSTQETQYF
TGTGCCTGGAGCGGCCTCCCGGGGGACTCTACCCAAGAGACCCAGTACTTC
>NA|TRBV6-1|TRBJ1-1|TRBD1
CASRPRQGGGNTEAFF
TGTGCCAGCAGACCTAGACAGGGGGGCGGGAACACTGAAGCTTTCTTT
>once|TRBV24-1|TRBJ2-7|TRBD1
CATEGTGTSEQYF
TGTGCCACCGAGGGGACAGGGACCAGCGAGCAGTACTTC
>NA|TRBV10-3|TRBJ1-1|NA
CAISEWYGADTEAFF
TGTGCCATCAGTGAGTGGTATGGGGCGGACACTGAAGCTTTCTTT
>NA|TRBV29-1|TRBJ1-2|NA
CSVWTPRDGYTF
TGCAGCGTTTGGACCCCTAGGGATGGCTACACCTTC
>NA|TRBV29-1|TRBJ2-3|NA
CSVDDGTSTDTQYF
TGCAGCGTTGATGATGGGACTAGCACAGATACGCAGTATTTT
>NA|TRBV11-2|TRBJ1-2|NA
CASSHVGLANYGYTF
TGTGCCAGCAGCCATGTGGGGTTAGCTAACTATGGCTACACCTTC
>NA|TRBV12-3/TRBV12-4|TRBJ2-3|NA
CASRALPSDTQYF
TGTGCCAGCAGAGCCTTACCGTCGGATACGCAGTATTTT
>NA|TRBV6-5|TRBJ1-1|NA
CASRSSLGVNTGAFF
TGTGCCAGCAGGAGCTCTTTAGGGGTGAACACTGGAGCTTTCTTT
>few|TRBV25-1|TRBJ1-6|TRBD1
CASSEYGDRALHF
TGTGCCAGCAGTGAATATGGGGACAGAGCCCTCCACTTT
>few|TRBV3-1|TRBJ1-1|NA
CASSQEPEAFF
TGTGCCAGCAGCCAAGAACCTGAAGCTTTCTTT
>NA|TRBV9|TRBJ2-1|NA
CASTKNEQFF
TGTGCCAGCACCAAAAATGAGCAGTTCTTC
>NA|TRBV10-2|TRBJ2-1|TRBD2
CASSGAGGQFF
TGCGCCAGCAGTGGAGCGGGGGGGCAGTTCTTC
>NA|TRBV5-1|TRBJ2-7|TRBD1
CASSWDRVPYNEQYF
TGCGCCAGCAGCTGGGACAGGGTCCCATACAATGAGCAGTACTTC
>few|TRBV2|TRBJ2-1|NA
CASGEEGSSYNEQFF
TGTGCCAGCGGCGAGGAAGGGAGCTCCTACAATGAGCAGTTCTTC
>NA|TRBV4-1|TRBJ2-5|NA
CASSQVHRIQETQYF
TGCGCCAGCAGCCAAGTTCACAGAATCCAAGAGACCCAGTACTTC
>NA|TRBV20-1|TRBJ2-7|TRBD1
CSARAPGQGSNEQYF
TGCAGTGCTAGAGCCCCGGGACAGGGGAGCAATGAGCAGTACTTC
>few|TRBV3-1|TRBJ1-2|NA
CASSQAGASGYTF
TGTGCCAGCAGCCAAGCAGGGGCGTCTGGCTACACCTTC
>NA|TRBV29-1|TRBJ2-1|TRBD1
CSGAGTGDREQFF
TGCAGCGGTGCCGGGACAGGGGACCGTGAGCAGTTCTTC
>NA|TRBV12-5|TRBJ2-1|NA
CASGPGTQDNEQFF
TGTGCTAGTGGTCCCGGGACCCAAGACAATGAGCAGTTCTTC